This TCR beta chain comes out of a study of cytomegalovirus exposure and HLA in healthy donors (dated by TCRdb to about 2017). Background on the whole study: In an earlier analysis of roughly 590 of the donors, roughly 300 Gb of sequence data and 100 million or so unique TCR beta sequences from 150 million to 200 million T cells were reported. Class I and class II HLA loci were covered by the typing at four-digit resolution. The aim of the study was to test whether cataloging public T cell receptors could identify signatures of past pathogen exposure. Across some 400 genotyped donors of the cohort, an average of about 240,000 unique TCR beta nucleotide sequences per donor were sequenced, and approximately 19% of those sequences were non-productive. About 330 gigabases of sequencing data and around 88 million unique TCR sequences made up an early release that covered over 550 HLA-typed donors. The genetic ancestry cluster associated with self-reported Caucasian donors included 81% of the approximately 400 genotyped donors. In a later genetic analysis, genome-wide SNP genotypes for about 65% of the roughly 700 donors were used, and that subset was treated as a discovery cohort. In addition to the first cohort of 666 subjects, a separate validation cohort of under 150 different subjects was used. To study patterns of TCR occurrence, a later analysis re-analyzed previously published TCR beta repertoires from several hundred donors and added high-resolution HLA genotyping. Typing coverage differed by locus: A, B, C, DRB1 and DQB1 were typed in roughly 629-630 donors, DQA1 in 522, DPA1 in around 610, and DPB1 in roughly 450. Alongside the repertoire data, information on donor age, sex, ethnicity and CMV serostatus was compiled. Rather than using new phenotypic data, the later analysis identified candidate immune exposures from TCR beta sequences and from how often those sequences occurred across donors. Every repertoire in the discovery cohort had been generated on one and the same sequencing platform. Several DR-DQ haplotypes were treated as single units for association and clustering because of strong linkage in the cohort. The study used immunosequencing to profile the T cell repertoires of 600 to 850 subjects and linked those repertoires to cytomegalovirus serostatus. An earlier analysis of some 600 of the donors applied high-throughput TCR beta sequencing to assess whether each TCR beta V gene segment acted as functional or pseudogenic. The study combined high-throughput TCR immunosequencing, statistical association of individual TCRs with disease status, and machine learning to predict cytomegalovirus infection status. What the authors observed across the whole study: In both the original and validation cohorts, the classifier was reported to diagnose cytomegalovirus status with high specificity and sensitivity. Immune exposure information for the cohort was limited to CMV serostatus. Correlated functional status among segregating V segments might reflect linkage disequilibrium, but an unknown experimental factor could not be ruled out. A cluster of highly shared sequence variants was judged likely to represent a technical artifact of the sequencing pipeline. When HLA alleles, especially DR and DQ, strongly co-occurred, attributing TCR associations to individual alleles was difficult. An earlier analysis of around 540 of the donors showed that most TCR beta V segments appeared in productive rearrangements either about 87% or about 30% of the time, which broadly matched IMGT annotations. While some public TCRs were present in many individuals, most TCR sequences turned up only very rarely across donors. A later analysis associated some 17,000 TCR beta sequences with specific HLA alleles at a false discovery rate of 0.05. The presence/absence analyses assumed that sequencing depth was roughly uniform across donors, and that assumption may not be true. Because counts were too low, about 15 rarely observed V segments, including chromosome 9 orphons, were left out of the earlier analysis of some 640 of the donors. The cohort was sequenced for TCR beta chains only, and without alpha or paired-chain data the features that could be detected were limited. The authors suggested that the approach could potentially be generalized to other disease states and immunological phenotypes. According to a later analysis, most CMV-associated TCR beta chains appeared to be HLA-restricted, and the HLA associations seemed to be driven largely by CMV exposure. In a later genetic analysis, a missense DCLRE1C variant was associated with V-gene and J-gene trimming of TCR beta chains, and the association was replicated in an independent cohort. A total of about 150 TCR beta chains were listed by the study as associated with cytomegalovirus. In vitro tests confirmed that a few of the cytomegalovirus-associated TCR beta chains recognize cytomegalovirus antigens. HLA typing was unavailable for some donors at each locus, so association tests used only the typed subset. According to a later analysis, parvovirus B19, influenza, CMV and Epstein-Barr virus appeared linked to several top co-occurrence clusters. A later analysis found that TCR association rates varied across HLA loci, with DRB1 alleles showing the most associated TCRs and HLA-C alleles the fewest. In a later genetic analysis, fewer N-insertions in productive TCRs were reported among donors in an Asian-associated ancestry cluster than the approximately 670-donor mean. A further reported finding was that TCR beta sequences accurately predicted the HLA-A and HLA-B alleles for most subjects in the first cohort. Compared with equally common non-associated chains, HLA-associated TCR beta chains in a later analysis were more clonally expanded and had lower generation probabilities.

Libraries were built with the immunoSEQ multiplex PCR assay. For the multiplex PCR, a mixture combining 60 forward primers for TCR Vbeta segments and 13 reverse primers for TCR Jbeta segments was used. Amplification of the CDR3 region of rearranged TCR beta genes was performed with a multiplex PCR assay on genomic DNA. On the Illumina HiSeq System, the amplified TCR beta libraries were sequenced as 87-base-pair reads. Per the original workflow: Across the 640 or so repertoires, a later analysis counted roughly 77 million unique TCR beta chains, around 11 million of which were shared by at least two donors. Raw reads were error-corrected and collapsed into unique sequences with a nearest-neighbor algorithm that merged closely related sequences to remove PCR and sequencing errors. V, D and J gene segments were assigned by aligning CDR3 sequences to IMGT reference sequences. Each retained sequence needed at least a six-nucleotide match to both a V gene segment and a J gene segment. A rearrangement counted as productive if the CDR3 had no stop codons and remained in frame with V and J, and every other rearrangement counted as non-productive. Following IMGT convention, CDR3 was defined as the stretch from the second conserved V-encoded cysteine to the conserved J-encoded phenylalanine. In an earlier analysis of roughly 580 of the donors, sequences lacking an unambiguous match to a single V gene segment were excluded. An earlier analysis of a few hundred of the donors called V segments functional above 56.7% productive rearrangements and segregating when the between-donor standard deviation exceeded 5%. A statistical classification framework was built for diagnosing cytomegalovirus status from the catalog of TCR beta chain sequences. V and J gene assignment, in a later analysis, came from comparing TCR nucleotide sequences with IMGT/GENE-DB human TR gene sequences. Using the TCRdist pipeline, a later analysis assigned CDR3 sequences along with most-parsimonious VDJ recombination scenarios. A later analysis defined each TCR beta chain by its CDR3 amino acid sequence plus V-gene family, and excluded reads lacking a unique V-gene family. In a later analysis, 450 to 600 highly shared, low-generation-probability nucleotide sequences were removed to address suspected cross-contamination and a sequencing artifact. For each public chain, a later analysis derived a clonal expansion index from normalized ranks of inferred template counts within each repertoire. In a later analysis, generation probabilities were computed using a VDJ recombination model fitted to out-of-frame rearrangements, and the results were checked against IGoR. In a later analysis, TCR-TCR, TCR-HLA and TCR-CMV co-occurrence was scored with hypergeometric tests, and a repertoire-size bias correction was applied to TCR pairs. False discovery rates were estimated in a later analysis by permuting HLA or CMV assignments 20 times. In a later analysis, co-occurring TCRs were grouped with DBSCAN, and TCRdist sequence similarity was added when clustering was performed within HLA-allele-positive subsets. Co-occurrence clustering excluded repertoires with fewer than 30,000 or more than 120,000 public chains, plus five with anomalous nucleotide sharing. The clones in this table, taken by TCRdb from immuneACCESS, are in-frame only. Not every clone is retained; where verified, under half of the shortfall comes from an unresolved V gene, and the cause of the rest is unknown. V, J and clone size were drawn from that table, and D and trimming were deduced from the DNA. Recorded for this sample are approximately 130,000 clones; approximately 80% of them occurred a single time. The ten largest make up around 1.8% of the sample.

As concerns this clone: Its antigen is not yet known. Within one base of it there is no much larger clone, and no base qualities were kept.

The cohort was made up of 500 to 800 healthy bone marrow donors. At the time of sampling, all cohort members were nominally healthy, though unrecorded immune exposures were likely present. The donor tested CMV seronegative and was one of the 352 seronegative cohort members. A peripheral blood sample was collected from each donor, and TCR beta sequencing was performed on peripheral blood mononuclear cells. Genomic DNA extraction from the blood cell samples was performed with the Qiagen DNeasy Blood Extraction Kit. The sequence was obtained from a woman in her thirties or forties in good health and CMV-seronegative. Input material: PBMCs.

The bases read TGCAGCGTTCAGTGGAGGGGATGGGGGAACTACGAGCAGTACTTC. Protein translation: CSVQWRGWGNYEQYF. Recombination connected TRBV29-1 to TRBJ2-7; matching of 6 bases hints at TRBD2 as the D gene. V loses 5 bases of germline sequence and J loses 3 bases, and the interval between the two ends is 20 bases. The CDR3 holds 15 amino acids from the cysteine to the phenylalanine. Only the CDR3 DNA is retained, 45 bases long and in frame from the first base. Looking up the germline V gene yields CDR1 SQVTM and CDR2 ANQGSEA.